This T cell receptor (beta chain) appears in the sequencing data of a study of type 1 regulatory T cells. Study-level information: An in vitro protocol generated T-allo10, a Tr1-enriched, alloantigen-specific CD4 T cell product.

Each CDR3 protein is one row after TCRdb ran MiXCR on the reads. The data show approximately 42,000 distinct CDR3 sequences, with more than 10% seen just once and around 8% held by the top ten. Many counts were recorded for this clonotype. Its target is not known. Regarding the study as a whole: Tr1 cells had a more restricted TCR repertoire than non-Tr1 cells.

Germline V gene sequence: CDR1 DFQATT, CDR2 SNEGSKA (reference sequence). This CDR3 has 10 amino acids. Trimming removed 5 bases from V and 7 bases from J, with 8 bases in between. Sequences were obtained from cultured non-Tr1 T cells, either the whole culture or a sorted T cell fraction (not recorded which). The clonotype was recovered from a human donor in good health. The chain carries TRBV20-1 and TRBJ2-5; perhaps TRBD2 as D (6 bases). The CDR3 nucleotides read TGCAGTGCTCTGGAGGGGACCCAGTACTTC. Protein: CSALEGTQYF.